This TCR beta chain was observed in a study of cytomegalovirus exposure and HLA in healthy donors (dated by TCRdb to the late 2010s). With respect to the entire study: According to an earlier analysis of a few hundred of the donors, about 190 million T cells yielded some 110 million unique TCR beta sequences and 276 Gb of sequence data. An early release covering around 630 HLA-typed donors comprised roughly 300 gigabases of sequencing data and about 90 million unique TCR sequences. Among the approximately 420 genotyped donors, approximately 76% belonged to the genetic ancestry cluster associated with self-reported Caucasian donors. The study aimed to test whether signatures of past pathogen exposure could be identified by cataloging public T cell receptors. Using immunosequencing, the study profiled T cell repertoires from roughly 650 subjects and related those repertoires to cytomegalovirus serostatus. Besides the first cohort of around 700 subjects, a separate validation cohort made up of around 120 different subjects was used. High-throughput TCR immunosequencing, statistical association of individual TCRs with disease status, and machine learning were combined to predict cytomegalovirus infection status. A later analysis re-examined previously published TCR beta repertoires from just over 650 donors and added high-resolution HLA genotyping to investigate patterns of TCR occurrence. In the later analysis, no new phenotypic data were used to find candidate immune exposures; instead, reliance was placed on TCR beta sequences and their occurrence across donors. An earlier analysis of 587 of the donors used high-throughput TCR beta sequencing to judge whether each TCR beta V gene segment behaved as functional or pseudogenic. Alongside the repertoire data, information on donor age, sex, ethnicity and CMV serostatus was compiled. Genome-wide SNP genotypes for about 55% of the 666 donors were used in a later genetic analysis, which treated that subset as a discovery cohort. Every repertoire in the discovery cohort had been generated on one and the same sequencing platform. Class I and class II HLA loci were covered by the typing at four-digit resolution. The number of donors typed differed by locus, with roughly 620-640 for A, B, C, DRB1 and DQB1, more than 500 for DQA1, 600 to 610 for DPA1, and 472 for DPB1. Five DR-DQ haplotypes were handled as single units for association and clustering, since linkage in the cohort was strong. Among about 370 genotyped donors of the cohort, an average of approximately 240,000 unique TCR beta nucleotide sequences was sequenced per donor, of which roughly 17% were non-productive. Paper-wide results and their limitations: A later analysis reported that several top co-occurrence clusters appeared linked to parvovirus B19, influenza, CMV and Epstein-Barr virus. A further reported finding was that TCR beta sequences accurately predicted the HLA-A and HLA-B alleles for most subjects in the first cohort. CMV serostatus was the only immune exposure information available for the cohort. According to a later genetic analysis, donors in an Asian-associated ancestry cluster had fewer N-insertions in productive TCRs than the approximately 700-donor mean. Three of the identified cytomegalovirus-associated TCR beta chains were confirmed in vitro to be specific for cytomegalovirus antigens. A total of roughly 160 TCR beta chains were listed by the study as associated with cytomegalovirus. A later analysis found that TCR association rates varied across HLA loci, with DRB1 alleles showing the most associated TCRs and HLA-C alleles the fewest. The sequencing pipeline was judged likely to have produced a cluster of highly shared sequence variants as a technical artifact. Linkage disequilibrium might explain the correlated functional status among segregating V segments, but an unknown experimental factor could not be excluded. A later analysis associated 16,951 TCR beta sequences with specific HLA alleles at a false discovery rate of 0.05. Because counts were too low, seventeen rarely observed V segments, including chromosome 9 orphons, were left out of the earlier analysis of a few hundred of the donors. The classifier was reported to diagnose cytomegalovirus status with high specificity and sensitivity in both the original cohort and the validation cohort. Most TCR sequences were observed very rarely across donors, whereas some public TCRs were present in many individuals. The authors suggested that the approach could potentially be generalized to other disease states and immunological phenotypes. Strong co-occurrence of HLA alleles, especially DR and DQ, made assigning TCR associations to individual alleles difficult. In a later analysis, most CMV-associated TCR beta chains were found to appear HLA-restricted, with HLA associations seemingly driven largely by CMV exposure. This cohort had only TCR beta chains sequenced, and the lack of alpha or paired-chain data limited which features could be detected. Because HLA typing was missing for some donors at each locus, association tests included only the typed subset. V-gene and J-gene trimming of TCR beta chains was associated with a missense DCLRE1C variant in a later genetic analysis, and the association was replicated in an independent cohort. Some IMGT-functional V segments, including TRBV6-2 and TRBV6-3, could not be distinguished by the 87-base-pair reads and were therefore excluded. An earlier analysis of some 560 of the donors showed that most TCR beta V segments appeared in productive rearrangements either about 87% or about 30% of the time, which broadly matched IMGT annotations. The presence/absence analyses assumed that sequencing depth was roughly uniform across donors, and that assumption may not be true. Compared with equally common non-associated chains, HLA-associated TCR beta chains in a later analysis were more clonally expanded and had lower generation probabilities.

Points on this clone: Its cognate antigen has yet to be identified. Qualities for individual bases were not recorded, and no much larger clone is one base off.

Receptor amplification or capture employed the immunoSEQ multiplex PCR assay. A mixture of 60 forward primers for TCR Vbeta segments and 13 reverse primers for TCR Jbeta segments was used in the multiplex PCR. The CDR3 region of rearranged TCR beta genes was amplified from genomic DNA with a multiplex PCR assay. The Illumina HiSeq System was used to sequence the amplified TCR beta libraries as 87-base-pair reads. In the original analysis: A later analysis counted approximately 84 million unique TCR beta chains across the 550 to 800 repertoires, and around 12 million of these chains were shared by at least two donors. A nearest-neighbor algorithm error-corrected the raw reads and collapsed the reads into unique sequences, merging closely related sequences to remove PCR and sequencing errors. CDR3 sequences were aligned to IMGT reference sequences to assign V, D and J gene segments. For a sequence to be retained, a match of at least six nucleotides was required to both a V gene segment and a J gene segment. Rearrangements were classified as productive when the CDR3 lacked stop codons and remained in frame with V and J, and all other rearrangements were classified as non-productive. CDR3 was defined by IMGT convention, running from the second conserved V-encoded cysteine to the conserved J-encoded phenylalanine. The earlier analysis of about 570 of the donors excluded any sequence lacking an unambiguous match to a single V gene segment. An earlier analysis of some 500 of the donors classified V segments as functional when productive rearrangements were above 56.7% and as segregating when the standard deviation between donors was above 5%. A statistical classification framework was developed to diagnose cytomegalovirus status using the catalog of TCR beta chain sequences. In a later analysis, TCR nucleotide sequences were compared against IMGT/GENE-DB human TR gene sequences so that V and J genes could be assigned. A later analysis assigned CDR3 sequences and most-parsimonious VDJ recombination scenarios with the TCRdist pipeline. In a later analysis, each TCR beta chain was defined by its CDR3 amino acid sequence together with its V-gene family, and reads lacking a unique V-gene family were excluded. A later analysis removed roughly 590 highly shared, low-generation-probability nucleotide sequences to deal with suspected cross-contamination and a sequencing artifact. In a later analysis, a clonal expansion index was calculated for each public chain from normalized within-repertoire ranks of inferred template counts. In a later analysis, generation probabilities were computed with a VDJ recombination model fitted to out-of-frame rearrangements, and the resulting probabilities were checked against IGoR. In a later analysis, hypergeometric tests were used to score TCR-TCR, TCR-HLA and TCR-CMV co-occurrence, with a repertoire-size bias correction applied to TCR pairs. False discovery rates were estimated in a later analysis by permuting HLA or CMV assignments 20 times. In a later analysis, co-occurring TCRs were grouped using DBSCAN, with TCRdist sequence similarity added in when clustering inside HLA-allele-positive subsets. Co-occurrence clustering excluded repertoires with fewer than 30,000 or more than 120,000 public chains, plus five with anomalous nucleotide sharing. This immuneACCESS table, as held by TCRdb, lists in-frame sequences with V and J called but not all clones. Of the missing ones, under half trace to an unresolved V gene in checked studies; the others have no known cause. The V and J calls and clone size were taken over from that table, and D and trimming were inferred from the DNA. The sample has about 240,000 clones on record, about 77% of them singletons. The ten largest clonotypes hold around 0.44% of the sample.

The CDR3 sequence holds 14 residues, the cysteine and phenylalanine included. Only the CDR3 portion is preserved as DNA: 42 bases, with reading frame beginning at the first base. For CDR1 and CDR2, the germline V gene lists SGHDT and YYEEEE. The cohort comprised some 680 healthy bone marrow donors. At the time of sampling, all cohort members were nominally healthy, though unrecorded immune exposures were likely present. The donor tested CMV seronegative and was one of the 352 seronegative cohort members. Each donor provided a peripheral blood sample, and peripheral blood mononuclear cells were used for TCR beta sequencing. The Qiagen DNeasy Blood Extraction Kit was used to extract genomic DNA from the blood cell samples.

Recombination connected TRBV5-6 to TRBJ2-5; no D segment can be confidently identified. The J call may be in error: the DNA end matches TRBJ2-7 better. The clonotype originates from a boy younger than 18 in good health and CMV-seronegative. Sample: PBMCs. Read as DNA, the sequence is TGTGCCAGCAGCTTCCATAACTCAGGCTACGAGCAGTACTTC. Translated, this is CASSFHNSGYEQYF.